This TCR beta chain was captured by sequencing in a study of T cell responses to AZD1222 COVID-19 vaccine (dated by TCRdb to about 2021). The study in broad terms: Because spike-specific TCR depth and breadth did not differ between the two schedules, AZD1222 recipients who got a second dose at roughly 4 weeks were pooled with those who got a second dose at roughly 12 weeks. TCR sequencing was performed for roughly 250 trial participants, of whom 207 were given two doses of AZD1222 and around 25 were given two doses of MenACWY control vaccine. Enrollment into the trials was organized by age into subgroups of 18-55, 56-69 and 70-plus years, and those subgroups contained about 160, 30 and 59 TCR-sequenced participants, respectively.

Relative to germline, V is 1 base shorter and J is 7 bases shorter, with 10 bases between their ends. From its cysteine to its phenylalanine, the CDR3 spans 13 amino acids. The read is trimmed to its CDR3 DNA, 39 bases read in frame from base 1. Taken from the germline V gene, the CDR1 and CDR2 loops are MGHRA and YSYEKL. Concerning this clone itself: The target of this receptor is not known. Within one base of it there is no much larger clone, and no base qualities were kept.

The CDR3 regions of human TCRbeta chains were analyzed by immunosequencing. Regarding the original processing steps: TCRs in the repertoires were compared against a reference library of SARS-CoV-2-specific TCRs that had been generated with the MIRA antigen-specificity platform. Breadth meant the fraction of unique TCRs that were SARS-CoV-2-associated, whereas depth meant the fraction of total T cells that were SARS-CoV-2-associated. Using the MIRA data, each spike-specific TCR was assigned both to the spike region to which the TCR was reactive and to a CD4 or CD8 class. Log10-transformed breadth and depth values were compared by one-way ANOVA with Sidak's multiple comparisons tests. TCRdb took this table from immuneACCESS and kept in-frame rearrangements with V and J called. Such tables lack part of the clones; where checked against another copy, unresolved V genes explain under half of the gap, and the rest is unexplained. V, J and clone size derive from that table, while D and trimming were established from the DNA sequence. The sample table contains under 130,000 clones; only one count was recorded for 75% to 90% of them. The ten largest clones capture more than 20% of the sample.

General findings and caveats noted by the study authors: Conclusions about previously exposed vaccinees were limited because only 5 or 6 AZD1222 recipients were SARS-CoV-2 seropositive at baseline. After two AZD1222 doses, both the breadth and the depth of spike-specific TCRs were significantly higher than at day 0 and than in MenACWY recipients. No day 14 peak-response samples were available, so repertoires were characterized only after the peak T cell response. The vaccine-associated CD4 TCRs covered the entire spike protein, and the dominant responses fell in regions 160-218 and 743-854. Participants were mostly white British, with more females than males. The authors suggested clonal diversity may have been underestimated. Reportedly, almost half of the unique spike-specific TCRs recognized epitopes lying outside the regions that are mutated in the B.1.351 and B.1.1.7 variants. The 56-69-year group was small, and its depth increase did not reach significance, likely because of low power.

The time point label, read with the paper, signifies: baseline before first vaccination. Vaccinee samples came from UK trials COV001 and COV002, including a single-blind randomized controlled phase 2/3 trial of AZD1222 (ChAdOx1 nCoV-19) in healthy adults. For TCRbeta chain sequencing, PBMC samples from trial participants were taken at day 0 and at day 28 after the second dose. The receptor chain draws on TRBV4-1 and TRBJ1-2, with no confidently assigned D gene. The clonotype was recovered from an adult in good health. The sequencing used peripheral blood, collected on day 0 of AZD1222 vaccination. The CDR3 region has the sequence CASSQAAHVGYTF. The DNA reads as follows: TGCGCCAGCAGCCAAGCAGCTCATGTTGGCTACACCTTC.